This is a list of T cell receptor beta chains from one sample in a study of T-cell memory formation after mild COVID-19. TCRdb recomputed calls from the 5' RACE reads with MiXCR, one row per CDR3 protein. The sample has about 430,000 distinct CDR3 sequences, more than 20% seen once. Sample: PBMCs or a T cell subset sorted from them (not recorded which). The origin of the receptors is an adult woman who had mild COVID-19 (a few samples of this study predate the infection). Cell type and time point are not known. The CDR3 runs from the conserved cysteine through the conserved F or W. The D gene is left open where the match is weak. Where a row states a size, it is once, few, many or the class of an expanded clone; other rows omit it.

>TRBV6-1|NA|TRBJ2-7|few
CASSPGFGQAYEQYF
TGTGCCAGCAGTCCGGGTTTCGGACAAGCCTACGAGCAGTACTTC
>TRBV6-5|NA|TRBJ2-5|few
CASTYRVGQETQYF
TGTGCCAGCACCTACAGGGTTGGTCAAGAGACCCAGTACTTC
>TRBV24-1|NA|TRBJ1-5|NA
CATSGVYSNQPQHF
TGTGCCACCAGTGGGGTCTATAGCAATCAGCCCCAGCATTTT
>TRBV5-4|NA|TRBJ2-5|once
CASSLGDQGSAETQYF
TGTGCCAGCAGCTTGGGGGACCAGGGTTCCGCAGAGACCCAGTACTTC
>TRBV27|NA|TRBJ2-1|few
CASNPGRDEQFF
TGTGCCAGCAACCCAGGGCGGGATGAGCAGTTCTTC
>TRBV30|TRBD2|TRBJ2-2|NA
CAWSGLAGAIGELFF
TGTGCCTGGAGTGGTCTAGCGGGAGCGATCGGGGAGCTGTTTTTT
>TRBV24-1|NA|TRBJ1-1|NA
CATSVGSGTNTEAFF
TGTGCCACCAGTGTTGGTTCGGGGACGAACACTGAAGCTTTCTTT
>TRBV28|NA|TRBJ2-3|few
CASVSGGGPSTDTQYF
TGTGCCAGCGTTTCCGGCGGGGGCCCTAGCACAGATACGCAGTATTTT
>TRBV5-1|NA|TRBJ1-1|NA
CASSEGVLGTEAFF
TGCGCCAGCAGCGAGGGGGTCTTGGGCACTGAAGCTTTCTTT
>TRBV7-8|TRBD2|TRBJ2-3|few
CASSHTSGYSTDTQYF
TGTGCCAGCAGCCATACTAGCGGGTATAGCACAGATACGCAGTATTTT
>TRBV27|NA|TRBJ2-7|NA
CASSTTTGGRSYEQYF
TGTGCCAGCAGTACAACTACCGGGGGACGCTCCTACGAGCAGTACTTC
>TRBV24-1|TRBD2|TRBJ2-3|NA
CATSDSWAGDFNTQYF
TGTGCCACCAGTGATTCCTGGGCGGGAGATTTCAATACGCAGTATTTT
>TRBV7-3|TRBD1|TRBJ2-7|many
CASSPGTGDYEQYF
TGTGCCAGCAGCCCCGGGACAGGGGACTACGAGCAGTACTTC
>TRBV20-1|NA|TRBJ2-7|NA
CSARDQGGGPPYEQYF
TGCAGTGCTAGAGATCAGGGGGGGGGGCCCCCCTACGAGCAGTACTTC
>TRBV4-3|TRBD2|TRBJ2-5|NA
CASSQRGREETQYF
TGCGCCAGCAGCCAGCGGGGGAGGGAGGAGACCCAGTACTTC
>TRBV5-1|NA|TRBJ2-5|NA
CASSSVPRQEGTKKTQYF
TGCGCCAGCAGCTCTGTGCCGCGCCAGGAGGGGACAAAGAAGACCCAGTACTTC
>TRBV2|NA|TRBJ1-2|NA
CASTRQPSIGYTF
TGTGCCAGCACCAGACAACCGAGCATTGGCTACACCTTC
>TRBV5-1|TRBD1|TRBJ2-1|NA
CASSKQGQLFF
TGCGCCAGCAGCAAACAGGGGCAGTTGTTCTTC
>TRBV12-3/TRBV12-4|NA|TRBJ2-5|few
CASSTQEEETQYF
TGTGCCAGCAGTACGCAGGAGGAGGAGACCCAGTACTTC
>TRBV14|TRBD1|TRBJ2-1|NA
CASSQGTPGQGVDEQFF
TGTGCCAGCAGCCAAGGTACCCCGGGACAGGGGGTCGATGAGCAGTTCTTC
>TRBV3-1|NA|TRBJ1-5|NA
CASSQWGTNQPQHF
TGTGCCAGCAGCCAATGGGGTACCAATCAGCCCCAGCATTTT
>TRBV7-2|NA|TRBJ1-2|NA
CASSFFGGPSAYGYTF
TGTGCCAGCAGCTTTTTCGGGGGCCCCTCAGCTTATGGCTACACCTTC
>TRBV12-3/TRBV12-4|NA|TRBJ2-1|NA
CASSFAGAGDNEQFF
TGTGCCAGCAGTTTTGCGGGGGCCGGGGACAATGAGCAGTTCTTC
>TRBV6-2/TRBV6-3|NA|TRBJ1-4|NA
CASRPRPAGYEKLFF
TGTGCCAGCAGACCAAGACCAGCCGGTTACGAAAAACTGTTTTTT
>TRBV10-3|NA|TRBJ2-1|few
CAILAAMGNEQFF
TGTGCCATCTTAGCGGCCATGGGCAATGAGCAGTTCTTC
>TRBV5-6|TRBD2|TRBJ2-7|few
CASSWSGSLNEQYF
TGTGCCAGCAGCTGGAGCGGGAGTCTTAACGAGCAGTACTTC
>TRBV12-3/TRBV12-4|TRBD2|TRBJ2-1|NA
CASSLLLAGIHEQFF
TGTGCCAGCAGTTTATTACTAGCGGGAATTCATGAGCAGTTCTTC
>TRBV7-2|NA|TRBJ1-4|NA
CASSRGGGAGEKLFF
TGTGCCAGCAGCAGAGGGGGGGGCGCAGGTGAAAAACTGTTTTTT
>TRBV24-1|TRBD1|TRBJ2-1|NA
CATSGPGQGKNEQFF
TGTGCCACCAGTGGACCGGGACAGGGGAAGAATGAGCAGTTCTTC
>TRBV20-1|NA|TRBJ2-1|few
CSAVEPGRLGEQFF
TGCAGTGCTGTAGAACCGGGACGATTGGGTGAGCAGTTCTTC
>TRBV20-1|NA|TRBJ1-1|NA
CSARNRNTEAFF
TGCAGTGCTAGAAACAGAAACACTGAAGCTTTCTTT
>TRBV7-8|NA|TRBJ1-1|few
CASRAGELVGTEAFF
TGTGCCAGCAGGGCGGGGGAACTGGTGGGCACTGAAGCTTTCTTT
>TRBV29-1|NA|TRBJ2-5|few
CSVEGGEGETQYF
TGCAGCGTAGAGGGGGGTGAAGGGGAGACCCAGTACTTC
>TRBV11-3|NA|TRBJ2-7|few
CASSRVRAGGYEQYF
TGTGCCAGCAGCCGTGTTCGTGCAGGGGGGTACGAGCAGTACTTC
>TRBV11-1|TRBD2|TRBJ2-1|NA
CASVGTSGSSYNEQFF
TGTGCCAGCGTCGGGACTAGCGGGAGCTCCTACAATGAGCAGTTCTTC
>TRBV7-2|NA|TRBJ1-3|once
CASSLAPGTRGNTIYF
TGTGCCAGCAGCTTAGCCCCCGGGACACGAGGAAACACCATATATTTT
>TRBV7-8|NA|TRBJ1-1|NA
CASSSRAGPLNGEAFF
TGTGCCAGCAGCTCTCGGGCGGGGCCCCTGAACGGGGAAGCTTTCTTT
>TRBV3-1|NA|TRBJ1-6|NA
CASSQDTLRAPLHF
TGTGCCAGCAGCCAAGATACATTGCGGGCACCCCTCCACTTT
>TRBV9|NA|TRBJ2-7|few
CASSVGGLSYEQYF
TGTGCCAGCAGCGTAGGGGGGCTGTCCTACGAGCAGTACTTC